A selection of T cell receptor beta chains follows, all from one sample in a study of T cell repertoires in cytomegalovirus infection. TCRdb recomputed calls from the reads with MiXCR, one row per CDR3 protein. The sample yields around 570,000 distinct CDR3 sequences, over 35% seen once. Their cognate antigens are unknown. Sequenced here: cultured PBMCs, sampled from culture after CMV antigen stimulation. Receptor source: a human donor in good health (CMV status not recorded). Some clones in this sample may be carry-over from other donors' samples. Each CDR3 is given with its conserved first and last residue. A D gene is named only where the DNA matches it firmly. Some rows have no size entry. The others give once, few or many, or a class for an expanded clone.

d_call | j_call | v_call | clone_size | cdr3_nt | cdr3_aa
NA | TRBJ2-6 | TRBV4-3 | NA | TGCGCCAGCAGCCAAAAGGGGTACGGGGCCAACGTCCTGACTTTC | CASSQKGYGANVLTF
NA | TRBJ1-3 | TRBV18 | NA | TGTGCCAGCTCACCACCGGCAGGGGTAACTGGAAACACCATATATTTT | CASSPPAGVTGNTIYF
NA | TRBJ1-6 | TRBV20-1 | once | TGCAGTGCTAGAGATGGGGGAGGATGGAATTCACCCCTCCACTTT | CSARDGGGWNSPLHF
NA | TRBJ2-3 | TRBV7-6 | many | TGTGCCAGCAGCTTAGGTGCAGGGATTACTATTACAGATACGCAGTATTTT | CASSLGAGITITDTQYF
TRBD1 | TRBJ2-7 | TRBV7-3 | NA | TGTGCCAGCAGCTTAACGTCCCACAGGGGAGACGAGCAGTACTTC | CASSLTSHRGDEQYF
TRBD2 | TRBJ2-7 | TRBV12-3/TRBV12-4 | few | TGTGCCAGCAGTAACGGGACTAGTATAACGTACGAGCAGTACTTC | CASSNGTSITYEQYF
NA | TRBJ1-5 | TRBV7-2 | many | TGTGCCAGCAGCTTATTGGCATCGTGGGGCAATCAGCCCCAGCATTTT | CASSLLASWGNQPQHF
NA | TRBJ1-2 | TRBV10-3 | once | TGTGCCATCAGTGAGTCTTCCCAGGGAGGACACTATGGCTACACCTTC | CAISESSQGGHYGYTF
NA | TRBJ1-3 | TRBV12-3/TRBV12-4 | NA | TGTGCCAGCAGTAAAGGGTACTCTGGAAACACCATATATTTT | CASSKGYSGNTIYF
TRBD2 | TRBJ2-1 | TRBV6-4 | NA | TGTGCCAGCAGTGACTCGAGTCTGGCGGGGGGGGACAATGAGCAGTTCTTC | CASSDSSLAGGDNEQFF
NA | TRBJ2-1 | TRBV20-1 | few | TGCAGTGGGGCGGGGAACAATGAGCAGTTCTTC | CSGAGNNEQFF
NA | TRBJ1-4 | TRBV12-3/TRBV12-4 | few | TGTGCCAGCAGTGGTCACCCCTATGAGGGGACGGGTGAAAAACTGTTTTTT | CASSGHPYEGTGEKLFF
NA | TRBJ2-7 | TRBV25-1 | NA | TGTGCCAGCAGGGGCCCGGGACATTTCTACGAGCAGTACTTC | CASRGPGHFYEQYF
TRBD2 | TRBJ2-1 | TRBV27 | NA | TGTGCCAGCAGTGTGTTGGGACTAGTCAGAAGCGAGCAGTTCTTC | CASSVLGLVRSEQFF
NA | TRBJ2-5 | TRBV27 | few | TGTGCCAGCAGTCCCTGGGACGGAGAGACCCAGTACTTC | CASSPWDGETQYF
NA | TRBJ2-5 | TRBV7-8 | NA | TGTGCCAGCAGCCTACTCCCTCTCCAGAGAGTTGAGACCCAGTACTTC | CASSLLPLQRVETQYF
NA | TRBJ2-2 | TRBV4-1 | NA | TGCGCCAGCAGCCAGACGGGATCGAACACCGGGGAGCTGTTTTTT | CASSQTGSNTGELFF
NA | TRBJ1-2 | TRBV6-5 | once | TGTGCCAGCAGTTACTCATCGGGAACAGGCTACACCTTC | CASSYSSGTGYTF
NA | TRBJ2-7 | TRBV12-3/TRBV12-4 | NA | TGTGCCAGCAGCACTTATCGTCCTCACACCATCTCCTACGAGCAGTACTTC | CASSTYRPHTISYEQYF
TRBD1 | TRBJ1-1 | TRBV7-8 | few | TGTGCCAGCAGCTTAAGTATTGCAGATTGGGGGACAGGCCGCACTGAAGCTTTCTTT | CASSLSIADWGTGRTEAFF
NA | TRBJ2-1 | TRBV7-2 | NA | TGTGCCAGCAGCTTACGGGGGGCGTCTAACAATGAGCAGTTCTTC | CASSLRGASNNEQFF
NA | TRBJ2-7 | TRBV4-2 | NA | TGTGCCAGCAGCCCCTATACCCGGGGGAGTAGCGAGCAGTACTTC | CASSPYTRGSSEQYF
TRBD2 | TRBJ2-1 | TRBV7-2 | NA | TGTGCCAGCAGCTCCCCGGGACTAGCGGGAGGCCCCAGCTCCTACAATGAGCAGTTCTTC | CASSSPGLAGGPSSYNEQFF
TRBD2 | TRBJ2-7 | TRBV20-1 | NA | TGCAGTGCTAGTTTGGCTAGCGGGACCTCCTACGAGCAGTACTTC | CSASLASGTSYEQYF
NA | TRBJ1-5 | TRBV15 | NA | TGTGCCACCAGCCGACCGGGACGAAAGGATCAGCCCCAGCATTTT | CATSRPGRKDQPQHF
NA | TRBJ2-5 | TRBV6-2/TRBV6-3 | NA | TGTGCCAGCAGCAGCCGGAGACAGTACTTC | CASSSRRQYF
TRBD1 | TRBJ1-5 | TRBV7-2 | NA | TGTGCCAGCAGCGCCGGGGACAGGGAAACTCAGCCCCAGCATTTT | CASSAGDRETQPQHF
TRBD2 | TRBJ2-7 | TRBV12-3/TRBV12-4 | NA | TGTGCCAGCAGTTCAGCGGGAGGGCCCCCCTACGAGCAGTACTTC | CASSSAGGPPYEQYF
TRBD2 | TRBJ2-1 | TRBV24-1 | NA | TGTGCCACGGACCGCGGGGGTGAGCAGTTCTTC | CATDRGGEQFF
TRBD2 | TRBJ2-5 | TRBV6-2/TRBV6-3 | NA | TGTGCCAGCAGTTACGGTGGGACTAGACAAGAGACCCAGTACTTC | CASSYGGTRQETQYF
TRBD1 | TRBJ2-1 | TRBV29-1 | few | TGCAGCGTTGAACCGGGACAGTGGAATGAGCAGTTCTTC | CSVEPGQWNEQFF
TRBD2 | TRBJ2-7 | TRBV5-1 | NA | TGCGCCAGCAGCCCCTGGACTAGCGGGGGTTACGAGCAGTACTTC | CASSPWTSGGYEQYF
TRBD1 | TRBJ2-7 | TRBV20-1 | once | TGCAGTGCTAGAGTCCCGGGACAGGGGCTCGACGAGCAGTACTTC | CSARVPGQGLDEQYF
NA | TRBJ2-7 | TRBV7-8 | NA | TGTGCCAGCAGCCTCCGGGACAACTCCTACGAGCAGTACTTC | CASSLRDNSYEQYF
NA | TRBJ2-7 | TRBV7-8 | few | TGTGCCAGCAGCTTAGTAGCTAGCAGGATTAGCTCCTACGAGCAGTACTTC | CASSLVASRISSYEQYF
TRBD1 | TRBJ2-7 | TRBV6-1 | NA | TGTGCCAGCAAGGGGACAGTATCCTACGAGCAGTACTTC | CASKGTVSYEQYF
NA | TRBJ1-4 | TRBV12-3/TRBV12-4 | once | TGTGCCAGCACATCGTGGGAAAATGAAAAACTGTTTTTT | CASTSWENEKLFF
NA | TRBJ1-1 | TRBV25-1 | NA | TGTGCCAGCAGTGAATGGTGGCAGAACACTGAAGCTTTCTTT | CASSEWWQNTEAFF
TRBD1 | TRBJ1-1 | TRBV12-3/TRBV12-4 | few | TGTGCCAGCAGCAACACCGGGACAGCGTCTTTCTTT | CASSNTGTASFF
NA | TRBJ2-7 | TRBV2 | NA | TGTGCCAGCAGTGTAGGGGTCCGGTCGTACGAGCAGTACTTC | CASSVGVRSYEQYF
NA | TRBJ1-2 | TRBV6-6 | NA | TGTGCCAGCAGTGGTGGGGGGGTAGGCTACACCTTC | CASSGGGVGYTF
NA | TRBJ1-4 | TRBV6-2/TRBV6-3 | NA | TGTGCCAGCAGTTATCGAGGACAGAATGAAAAACTGTTTTTT | CASSYRGQNEKLFF
NA | TRBJ2-7 | TRBV5-1 | NA | TGCGCCAGCAGCAATCCCGGGACCGCAAGATCCTACGAGCAGTACTTC | CASSNPGTARSYEQYF
TRBD1 | TRBJ1-1 | TRBV19 | few | TGTGCCAGTATAAGGAACGACAGGGGCGAAGAAGCTTTCTTT | CASIRNDRGEEAFF
NA | TRBJ2-3 | TRBV10-3 | NA | TGTGCCATCAGTGAGTCAAACATCCCAGATACGCAGTATTTT | CAISESNIPDTQYF
NA | TRBJ2-1 | TRBV7-8 | few | TGTGCCAGCAGCAGAACCCCGGTTCGGACCTACAATGAGCAGTTCTTC | CASSRTPVRTYNEQFF
NA | TRBJ2-1 | TRBV27 | once | TGTGCCAGCAGTTACAGGCTGTCCTACAATGAGCAGTTCTTC | CASSYRLSYNEQFF
NA | TRBJ1-1 | TRBV7-8 | many | TGTGCCAGCAGCCCCCCGGTGGGGCAGTTCGCTGAAGCTTTCTTT | CASSPPVGQFAEAFF
NA | TRBJ2-7 | TRBV7-2 | few | TGTGCCAGCAGCCCTCAGGGGCCAGGCTACGAGCAGTACTTC | CASSPQGPGYEQYF
TRBD2 | TRBJ2-2 | TRBV7-2 | NA | TGTGCCAGCAGCCTGACTAGCGGGAGTTTAGTCGGGGAGCTGTTTTTT | CASSLTSGSLVGELFF
NA | TRBJ1-3 | TRBV7-2 | many | TGTGCCAGCAGCCCCGGCCGGGGGGGAAACACCATATATTTT | CASSPGRGGNTIYF
TRBD2 | TRBJ2-7 | TRBV6-1 | NA | TGTGCCAGCAGCCGCCGGGGGGTCTGGGAGCAGTACTTC | CASSRRGVWEQYF
TRBD1 | TRBJ2-3 | TRBV7-2 | NA | TGTGCCAGCAGCCTTCAGCCGGGACAGGGGGATACGCAGTATTTT | CASSLQPGQGDTQYF
NA | TRBJ2-7 | TRBV10-3 | many | TGTGCCATCAGTGCGGGGTCCGAGCAGTACTTC | CAISAGSEQYF
NA | TRBJ1-1 | TRBV11-2 | NA | TGTGCCAGCAGCCGCGGGTTCGGAGAAGCTTTCTTT | CASSRGFGEAFF